This T cell receptor beta chain originates from a study of blood T cell repertoires in COVID-19. Study-wide background: Italy, Spain and the United States were the sources of the convalescent and acute COVID-19 samples. PBMCs, B-cell-depleted T cells, or T cells were the source of the cDNA or gDNA that made up the material.

The CDR3 contains 16 residues. Authors' data handling: Nucleated cell number was recorded as an estimate derived from reference gene primer amplification. The protocol was immunoSEQ multiplex PCR, while the TCRdb copy is restricted to in-frame clones and leaves out a portion. V and J calls and clone size come straight from that table; D and trimming were deduced from the DNA. This sample carries around 97,000 clones, about 87% of them seen once, and the ten largest clones take 15%. The sample taken for sequencing was peripheral blood. The sequence came from a human donor in a cohort sampled during active COVID-19. This chain links TRBV21-1 with TRBJ2-3; the DNA was not compared with TRBD1, the D call given in the table. TRBV21-1 is a pseudogene segment. CDR3 DNA sequence: TGTGCCAGCAGCAAAAGGGGCGTAGGTTCCTCAGATACGCAGTATTTT. This translates into CASSKRGVGSSDTQYF.